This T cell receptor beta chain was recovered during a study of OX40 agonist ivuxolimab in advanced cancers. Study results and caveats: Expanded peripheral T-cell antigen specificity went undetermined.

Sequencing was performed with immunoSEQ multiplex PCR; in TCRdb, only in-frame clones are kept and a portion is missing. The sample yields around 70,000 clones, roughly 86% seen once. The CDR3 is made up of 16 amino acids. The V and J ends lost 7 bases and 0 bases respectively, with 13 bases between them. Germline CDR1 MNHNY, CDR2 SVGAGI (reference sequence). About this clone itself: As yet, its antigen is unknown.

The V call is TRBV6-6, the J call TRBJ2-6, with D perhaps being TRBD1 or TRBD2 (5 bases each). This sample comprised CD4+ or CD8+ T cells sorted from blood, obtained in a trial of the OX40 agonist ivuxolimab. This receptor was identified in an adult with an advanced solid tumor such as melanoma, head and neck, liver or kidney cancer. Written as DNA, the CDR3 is TGTGCCAGCACTTCCAGGGAGAGCTCTGGGGCCAACGTCCTGACTTTC. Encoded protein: CASTSRESSGANVLTF.